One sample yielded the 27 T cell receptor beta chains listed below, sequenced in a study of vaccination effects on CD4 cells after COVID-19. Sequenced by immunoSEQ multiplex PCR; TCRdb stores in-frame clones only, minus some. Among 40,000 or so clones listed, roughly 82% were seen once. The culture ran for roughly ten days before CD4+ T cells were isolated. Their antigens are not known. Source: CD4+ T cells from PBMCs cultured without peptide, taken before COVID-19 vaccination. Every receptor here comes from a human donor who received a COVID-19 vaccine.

The CDR3 region is CASRYRPPNTEAFF. CDR3 nucleotide sequence: TGTGCCAGTAGATACAGGCCACCGAACACTGAAGCTTTCTTT. The gene calls are TRBV19 and TRBJ1-1, with a tentative D call TRBD1 (5 bases). Germline loops: CDR1 LNHDA, CDR2 SQIVND (reference sequence). This CDR3 spans 14 amino acids. Trimming shortened V by 6 bases and J by 1 base, and 12 bases separated the two germline ends.

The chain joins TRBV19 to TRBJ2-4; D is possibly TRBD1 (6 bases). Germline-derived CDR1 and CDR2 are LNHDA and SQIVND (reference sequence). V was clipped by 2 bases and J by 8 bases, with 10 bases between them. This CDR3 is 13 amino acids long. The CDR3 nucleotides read TGTGCCAGTAGTATAACAGGGAGTGACATTCAGTACTTC. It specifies CASSITGSDIQYF.

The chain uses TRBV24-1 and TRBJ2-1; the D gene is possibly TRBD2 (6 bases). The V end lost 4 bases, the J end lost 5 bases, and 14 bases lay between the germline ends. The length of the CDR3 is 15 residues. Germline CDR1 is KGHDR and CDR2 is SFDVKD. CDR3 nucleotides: TGTGCCACCAGTGAAGGCGGGACGGGGAACAATGAGCAGTTCTTC. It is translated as CATSEGGTGNNEQFF.

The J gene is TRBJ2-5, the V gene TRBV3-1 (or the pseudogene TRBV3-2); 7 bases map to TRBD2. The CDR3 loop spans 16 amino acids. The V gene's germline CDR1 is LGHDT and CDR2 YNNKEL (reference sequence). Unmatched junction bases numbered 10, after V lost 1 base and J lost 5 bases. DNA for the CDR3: TGTGCCAGCAGCCAAGCCAGCGGGGAGATTATGGAGACCCAGTACTTC. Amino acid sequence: CASSQASGEIMETQYF.

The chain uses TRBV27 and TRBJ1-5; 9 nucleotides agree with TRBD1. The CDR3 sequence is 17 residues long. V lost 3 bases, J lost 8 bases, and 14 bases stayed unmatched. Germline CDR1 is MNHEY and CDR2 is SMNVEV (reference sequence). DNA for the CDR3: TGTGCCAGCAGTTTCCTCACCGGGACAGGGCGGGGGGAGCCCCAGCATTTT. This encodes CASSFLTGTGRGEPQHF.

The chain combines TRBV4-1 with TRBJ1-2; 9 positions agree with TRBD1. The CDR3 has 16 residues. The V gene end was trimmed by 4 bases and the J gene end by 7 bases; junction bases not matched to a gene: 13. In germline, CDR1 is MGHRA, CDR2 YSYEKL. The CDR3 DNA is TGCGCCAGCAGCCGGGGACAGGGACCGGCAGGAATTGGCTACACCTTC. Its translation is CASSRGQGPAGIGYTF.

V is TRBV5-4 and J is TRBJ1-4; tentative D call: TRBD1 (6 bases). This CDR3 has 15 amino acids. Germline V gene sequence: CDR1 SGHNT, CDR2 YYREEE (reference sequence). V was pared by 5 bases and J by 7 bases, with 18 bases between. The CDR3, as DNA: TGTGCCAGCAGTGGGGGGCAGGGGCTGGTTGAAAAACTGTTTTTT. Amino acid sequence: CASSGGQGLVEKLFF.

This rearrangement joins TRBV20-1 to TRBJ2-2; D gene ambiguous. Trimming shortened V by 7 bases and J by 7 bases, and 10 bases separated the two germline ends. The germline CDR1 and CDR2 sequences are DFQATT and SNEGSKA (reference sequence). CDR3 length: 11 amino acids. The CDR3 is CSVVRNGELFF. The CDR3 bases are TGCAGTGTGGTACGGAACGGGGAGCTGTTTTTT.

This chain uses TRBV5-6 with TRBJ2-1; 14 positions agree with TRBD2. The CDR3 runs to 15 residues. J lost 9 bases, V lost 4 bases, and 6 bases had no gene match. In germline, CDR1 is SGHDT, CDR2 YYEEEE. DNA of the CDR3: TGTGCCAGCAGCCGACTAGCGGGGGGGCTGGTTGAGCAGTTCTTC. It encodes CASSRLAGGLVEQFF.

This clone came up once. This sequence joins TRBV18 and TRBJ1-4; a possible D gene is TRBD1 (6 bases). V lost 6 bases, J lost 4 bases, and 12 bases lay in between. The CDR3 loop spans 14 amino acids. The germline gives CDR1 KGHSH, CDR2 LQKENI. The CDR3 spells CASSLDRSNEKLFF. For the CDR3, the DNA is TGTGCCAGCTCCCTTGACAGGAGTAATGAAAAACTGTTTTTT.

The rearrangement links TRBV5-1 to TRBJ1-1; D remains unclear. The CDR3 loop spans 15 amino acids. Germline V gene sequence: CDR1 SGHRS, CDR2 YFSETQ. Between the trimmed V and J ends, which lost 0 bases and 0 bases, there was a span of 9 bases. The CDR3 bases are TGCGCCAGCAGCTTGGAGGGAATCATGAACACTGAAGCTTTCTTT. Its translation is CASSLEGIMNTEAFF.

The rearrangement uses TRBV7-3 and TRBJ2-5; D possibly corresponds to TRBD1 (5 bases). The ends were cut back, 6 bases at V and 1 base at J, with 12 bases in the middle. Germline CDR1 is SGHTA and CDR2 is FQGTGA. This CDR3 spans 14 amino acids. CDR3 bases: TGTGCCAGCAGTCAGGGCCCCACCCAAGAGACCCAGTACTTC. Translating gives CASSQGPTQETQYF.

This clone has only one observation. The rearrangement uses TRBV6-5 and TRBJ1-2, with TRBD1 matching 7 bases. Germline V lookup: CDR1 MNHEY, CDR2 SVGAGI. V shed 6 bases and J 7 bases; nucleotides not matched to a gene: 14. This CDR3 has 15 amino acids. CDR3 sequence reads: CASRAMYRGWSGYTF. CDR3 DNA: TGTGCCAGCAGGGCCATGTACAGGGGATGGAGTGGCTACACCTTC.

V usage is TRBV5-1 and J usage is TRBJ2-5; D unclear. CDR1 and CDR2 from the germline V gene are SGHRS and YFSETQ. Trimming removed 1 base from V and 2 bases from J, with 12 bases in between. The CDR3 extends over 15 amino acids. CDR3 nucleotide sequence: TGCGCCAGCAGCTTGACCGGTAACACTCAAGAGACCCAGTACTTC. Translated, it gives CASSLTGNTQETQYF.

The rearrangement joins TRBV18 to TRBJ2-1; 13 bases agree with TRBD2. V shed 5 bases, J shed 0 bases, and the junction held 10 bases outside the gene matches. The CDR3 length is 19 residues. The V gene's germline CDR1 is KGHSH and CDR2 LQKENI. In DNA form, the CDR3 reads TGTGCCAGCTCATCTCTAACTAGCGGGGGGGCAAGCTCCTACAATGAGCAGTTCTTC. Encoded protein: CASSSLTSGGASSYNEQFF.

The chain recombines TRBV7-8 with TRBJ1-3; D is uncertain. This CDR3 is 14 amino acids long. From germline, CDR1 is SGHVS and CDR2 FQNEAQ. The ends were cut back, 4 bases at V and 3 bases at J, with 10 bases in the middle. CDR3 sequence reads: CASSSRWSGNTIYF. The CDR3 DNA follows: TGTGCCAGCAGCTCCCGTTGGAGTGGAAACACCATATATTTT.

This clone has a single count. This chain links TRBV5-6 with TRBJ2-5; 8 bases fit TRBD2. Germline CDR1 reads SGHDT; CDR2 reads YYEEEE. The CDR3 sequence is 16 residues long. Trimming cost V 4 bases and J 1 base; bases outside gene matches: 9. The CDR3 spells CASSLPRGGPQETQYF. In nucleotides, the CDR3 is TGTGCCAGCAGCCTTCCCCGGGGGGGGCCCCAAGAGACCCAGTACTTC.

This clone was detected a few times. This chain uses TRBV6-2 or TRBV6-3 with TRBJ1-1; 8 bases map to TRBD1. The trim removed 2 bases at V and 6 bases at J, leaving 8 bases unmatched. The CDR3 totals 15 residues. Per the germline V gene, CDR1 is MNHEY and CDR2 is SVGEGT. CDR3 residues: CASSYTGTGRAEAFF. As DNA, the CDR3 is TGTGCCAGCAGTTACACAGGGACAGGACGTGCTGAAGCTTTCTTT.

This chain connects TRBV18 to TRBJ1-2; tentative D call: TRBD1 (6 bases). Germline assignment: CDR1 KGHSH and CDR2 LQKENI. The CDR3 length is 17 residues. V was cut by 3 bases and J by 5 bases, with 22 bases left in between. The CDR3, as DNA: TGTGCCAGCTCACCGCAACAATCCGGGGGCGCAGGGTATGGCTACACCTTC. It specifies CASSPQQSGGAGYGYTF.

The CDR3 nucleotides are TGCGCCAGCAGCTCGATGACCGGGACAGGGGAGTTCTTC. It translates to CASSSMTGTGEFF. The chain couples TRBV5-1 to TRBJ2-1, with 10 bases matching TRBD1. This CDR3 contains 13 residues. Germline V lookup: CDR1 SGHRS, CDR2 YFSETQ. Losses at the gene ends were 3 bases for V and 14 bases for J; bases not matched to a gene: 8.

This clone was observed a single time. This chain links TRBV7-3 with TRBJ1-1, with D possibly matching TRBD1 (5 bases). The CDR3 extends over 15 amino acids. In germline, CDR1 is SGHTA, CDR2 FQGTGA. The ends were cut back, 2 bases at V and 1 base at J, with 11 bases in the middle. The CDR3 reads CASSLGAGGNTEAFF. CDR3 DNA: TGTGCCAGCAGCTTAGGGGCGGGCGGGAACACTGAAGCTTTCTTT.

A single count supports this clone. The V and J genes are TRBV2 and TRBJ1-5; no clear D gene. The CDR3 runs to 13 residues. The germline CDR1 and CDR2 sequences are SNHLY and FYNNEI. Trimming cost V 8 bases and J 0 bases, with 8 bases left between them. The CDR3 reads CASVRDSNQPQHF. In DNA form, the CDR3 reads TGTGCCAGCGTGAGAGATAGCAATCAGCCCCAGCATTTT.

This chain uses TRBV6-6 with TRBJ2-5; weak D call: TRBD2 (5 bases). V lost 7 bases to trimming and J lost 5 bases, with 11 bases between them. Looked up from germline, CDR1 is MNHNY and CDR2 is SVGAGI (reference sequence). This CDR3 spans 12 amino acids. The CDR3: CASNLPGETQYF. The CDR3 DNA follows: TGTGCCAGCAACCTCCCGGGGGAGACCCAGTACTTC.

CDR3: CASSLGDTRYNEQFF. Written as DNA, the CDR3 is TGTGCCAGCAGCTTGGGGGACACCAGATACAATGAGCAGTTCTTC. The chain recombines TRBV5-8 with TRBJ2-1; TRBD1 might be the D (6 bases). The CDR3 contains 15 residues. The germline V and J ends were trimmed by 0 bases and 4 bases, with 11 bases remaining between them. Germline CDR1 and CDR2: SGHTS and YDEGEE.

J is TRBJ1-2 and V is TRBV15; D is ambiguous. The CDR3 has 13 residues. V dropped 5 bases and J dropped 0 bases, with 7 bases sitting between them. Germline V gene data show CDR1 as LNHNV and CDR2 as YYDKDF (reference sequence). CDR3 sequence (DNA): TGTGCCACCAGCGCGGATCCTAACTATGGCTACACCTTC. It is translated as CATSADPNYGYTF.

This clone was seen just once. The CDR3 protein is CASSTLSGGLETQYF. CDR3 coding DNA: TGTGCCAGCTCTACCCTTAGCGGGGGATTGGAGACCCAGTACTTC. The V call is TRBV19, the J call TRBJ2-5, with TRBD2 matching 9 bases. After removal of 9 bases from V and 5 bases from J, the junction contained 13 bases not matched to a gene. CDR3 length: 15 amino acids. CDR1 LNHDA and CDR2 SQIVND come from the germline V gene (reference sequence).

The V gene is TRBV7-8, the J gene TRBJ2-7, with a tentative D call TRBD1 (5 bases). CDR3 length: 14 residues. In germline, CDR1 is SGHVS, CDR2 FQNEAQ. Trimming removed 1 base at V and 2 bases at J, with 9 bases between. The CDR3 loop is CASSLGQSPYEQYV. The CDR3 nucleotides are TGTGCCAGCAGCTTAGGACAGAGCCCCTACGAGCAGTACGTC.